Below, one T cell receptor (beta chain) is given with its context. Its antigen is still unknown. Qualities for individual bases were not recorded, and no much larger clone is one base off. This sample is drawn from a study of PD-1 and CTLA-4 blockade in melanoma (dated by TCRdb to about 2021). Looking at the study overall: The study compared how PD-1 blockade and CTLA-4 blockade affected the melanoma-reactive CD8 T cell response in patients with melanoma.

Preparation of the library involved the immunoSEQ multiplex PCR assay. The table comes from immuneACCESS by way of TCRdb, which keeps in-frame sequences with V and J called. Part of the clones is missing from these tables; in studies checked, under half for an unresolved V gene and the rest for unknown reasons. Across this sample there are around 31,000 clones, with 88% seen only once. 5% to 8% of the sample is held by the ten biggest clonotypes. Including the terminal cysteine and phenylalanine, the CDR3 comprises 13 residues. Left in the record is the CDR3 DNA by itself, 39 bases read in frame from the first base. CDR1 and CDR2, per the germline V gene (reference sequence), are GTSNPN and SVGIG. For this chain, trimming is 4 bases at the V end and 7 bases at the J end, and the number of junction bases without a gene match is 9.

Sequencing was performed on CD8+ T cells from peripheral blood, taken from a patient given anti-PD-1 treatment. The rearrangement combines TRBV30 with TRBJ2-7; TRBD1 agrees with 8 junctional bases. This TCR came from a human donor with melanoma. The bases read TGTGCCTGGATTGGGACAGGACCTGGGGAGCAGTACTTC. This translates into CAWIGTGPGEQYF.